This T cell receptor (beta chain) was documented in a study of blood T cell repertoires in COVID-19. Study-wide context: Samples of COVID-19 (acute and convalescent) were obtained from the United States, Italy and Spain.

Patients at the Seattle site were enrolled during active infection and followed longitudinally. The germline V gene encodes CDR1 SEHNR and CDR2 FQNEAQ (reference sequence). The CDR3 has 14 residues. The V end was cut by 1 base, the J end by 8 bases, with 14 bases between. Sequenced by immunoSEQ multiplex PCR; TCRdb stores in-frame clones only, minus some. The table lists 200,000 to 250,000 clones, more than 75% of them singletons, with 5.2% in the top ten. The genes are TRBV7-9 and TRBJ1-1, with a tentative D call TRBD1 (5 bases). The clonotype was recovered from a woman aged 70-85 years with COVID-19, enrolled during active disease. Sequencing was carried out using peripheral blood. Here the CDR3 reads CASSLEAGKSEAFF. The CDR3 DNA sequence: TGTGCCAGCAGCTTAGAGGCAGGGAAAAGCGAAGCTTTCTTT.